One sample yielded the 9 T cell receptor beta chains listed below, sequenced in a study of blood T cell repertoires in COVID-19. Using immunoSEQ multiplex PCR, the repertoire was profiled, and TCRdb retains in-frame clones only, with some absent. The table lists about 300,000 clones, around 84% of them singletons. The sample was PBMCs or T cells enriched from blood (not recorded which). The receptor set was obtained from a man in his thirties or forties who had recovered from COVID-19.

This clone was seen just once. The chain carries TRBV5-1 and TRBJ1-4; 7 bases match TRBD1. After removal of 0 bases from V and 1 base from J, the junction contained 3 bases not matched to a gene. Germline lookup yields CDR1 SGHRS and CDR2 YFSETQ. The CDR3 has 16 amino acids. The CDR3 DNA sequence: TGCGCCAGCAGCTTGGGACAGGGAGTAACTAATGAAAAACTGTTTTTT. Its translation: CASSLGQGVTNEKLFF.

As DNA, the CDR3 is TGTGCCAGCAGACCCACACCGAACACCGGGGAGCTGTTTTTT. Its protein is CASRPTPNTGELFF. The gene calls are TRBV5-4 and TRBJ2-2; D unresolved. The CDR3 spans 14 residues. V gave up 5 bases and J gave up 0 bases, with 8 bases separating them. The germline V gene has CDR1 SGHNT and CDR2 YYREEE (reference sequence).

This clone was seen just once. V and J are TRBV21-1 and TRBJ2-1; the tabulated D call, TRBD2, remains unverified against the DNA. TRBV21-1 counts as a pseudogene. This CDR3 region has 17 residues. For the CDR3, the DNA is TGTGCCAGCAGCAAAGGTTCGCGGACTAGCGGCTACAATGAGCAGTTCTTC. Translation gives CASSKGSRTSGYNEQFF.

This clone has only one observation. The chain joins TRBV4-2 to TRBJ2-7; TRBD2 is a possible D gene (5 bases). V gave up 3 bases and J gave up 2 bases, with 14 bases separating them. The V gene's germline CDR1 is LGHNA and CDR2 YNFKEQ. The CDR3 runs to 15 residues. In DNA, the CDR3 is TGTGCCAGCAGCCAGGGAGCCGGACGGACCTACGAGCAGTACTTC. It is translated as CASSQGAGRTYEQYF.

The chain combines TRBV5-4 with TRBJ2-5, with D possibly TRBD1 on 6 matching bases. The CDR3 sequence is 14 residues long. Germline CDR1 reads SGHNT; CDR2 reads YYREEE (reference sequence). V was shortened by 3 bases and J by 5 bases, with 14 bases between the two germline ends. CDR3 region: CASSSEDRQETQYF. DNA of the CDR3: TGTGCCAGCAGCTCTGAAGACAGGCAGGAGACCCAGTACTTC.

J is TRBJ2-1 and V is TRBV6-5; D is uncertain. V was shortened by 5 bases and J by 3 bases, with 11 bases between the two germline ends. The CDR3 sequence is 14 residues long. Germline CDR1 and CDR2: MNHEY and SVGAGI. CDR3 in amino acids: CASSLSAGYNEQFF. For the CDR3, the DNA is TGTGCCAGCAGTCTCTCCGCCGGCTACAATGAGCAGTTCTTC.

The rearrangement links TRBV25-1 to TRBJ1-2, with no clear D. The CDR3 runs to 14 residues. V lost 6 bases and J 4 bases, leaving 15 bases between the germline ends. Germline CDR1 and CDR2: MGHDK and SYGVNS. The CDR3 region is CASRGPGRVYGYTF. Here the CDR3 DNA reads TGTGCCAGCAGGGGCCCTGGGCGGGTCTATGGCTACACCTTC.

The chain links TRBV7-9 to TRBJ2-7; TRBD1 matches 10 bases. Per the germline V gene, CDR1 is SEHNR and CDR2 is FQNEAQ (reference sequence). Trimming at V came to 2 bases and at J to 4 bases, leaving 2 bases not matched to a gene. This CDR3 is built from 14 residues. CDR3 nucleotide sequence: TGTGCCAGCAGCTTAAGGGACAGGGGATACGAGCAGTACTTC. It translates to CASSLRDRGYEQYF.

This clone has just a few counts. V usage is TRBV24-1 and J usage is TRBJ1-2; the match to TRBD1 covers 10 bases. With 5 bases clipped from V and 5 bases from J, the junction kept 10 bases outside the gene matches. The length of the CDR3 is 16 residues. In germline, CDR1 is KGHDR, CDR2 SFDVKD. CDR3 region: CATSGRMTGGAYGYTF. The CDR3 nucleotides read TGTGCCACCAGTGGAAGGATGACAGGGGGCGCGTATGGCTACACCTTC.